The 32 T cell receptor beta chains below were found in one sample sequenced in a study of radiotherapy plus CTLA-4 blockade in lung cancer. The repertoire was sequenced with immunoSEQ multiplex PCR; TCRdb's copy has only in-frame clones and lacks some. The repertoire consists of about 100,000 clones, with about 83% occurring once and the leading ten covering around 0.8%. The material was peripheral blood, obtained from a patient treated with radiotherapy plus ipilimumab. The origin of the receptors is a human donor with non-small cell lung cancer who had stable disease on radiotherapy plus ipilimumab.

The chain joins TRBV20-1 to TRBJ2-3; D call uncertain. Trimming cost V 7 bases and J 6 bases, with 8 bases left between them. CDR3 size: 10 residues. CDR1 is DFQATT, CDR2 SNEGSKA, per germline (reference sequence). CDR3 loop: CSGGWDTQYF. Written as DNA, the CDR3 is TGCAGTGGGGGTTGGGATACGCAGTATTTT.

The chain combines TRBV30 with TRBJ2-5; TRBD2 aligns across 13 bases. Germline V gene lookup returns CDR1 GTSNPN and CDR2 SVGIG (reference sequence). The CDR3 totals 15 residues. V was pared by 4 bases and J by 5 bases, with 7 bases of the junction left unmatched. The CDR3 loop reads CAWTRGLAGTETQYF. As DNA, the CDR3 is TGTGCCTGGACTCGGGGACTAGCGGGGACCGAGACCCAGTACTTC.

This clone has only a few counts. The V and J genes are TRBV29-1 and TRBJ2-3, with 8 bases that match TRBD1. The CDR3 covers 16 residues. Germline V gene sequence: CDR1 SQVTM, CDR2 ANQGSEA. V lost 0 bases to trimming and J lost 6 bases; unmatched junction nucleotides: 11. CDR3 amino acids: CSVEDPTGAKRDTQYF. CDR3 DNA sequence: TGCAGCGTTGAAGATCCGACAGGGGCCAAACGGGATACGCAGTATTTT.

There are a few counts of this clone. The J gene is TRBJ2-1, the V gene TRBV9; 11 positions agree with TRBD2. CDR1 and CDR2 from the germline V gene are SGDLS and YYNGEE. The CDR3 runs 15 residues. The junction had 2 bases not matched to a gene; V was cut back by 3 bases and J by 3 bases. CDR3 nucleotides: TGTGCCAGCAGCGCAGGACTAGCGGGCTACAATGAGCAGTTCTTC. This encodes CASSAGLAGYNEQFF.

This clone has a handful of counts. The chain is built from TRBV9 and TRBJ1-3, with D uncertain. CDR3 size: 12 residues. Trimming pared 3 bases from V and 2 bases from J, leaving 3 bases between. Germline-derived CDR1 and CDR2 are SGDLS and YYNGEE. This CDR3 reads CASSDPGNTIYF. CDR3 DNA sequence: TGTGCCAGCAGCGATCCTGGAAACACCATATATTTT.

Here the CDR3 reads CASSNKGPNSPLHF. The CDR3 nucleotides read TGTGCCAGTAGTAATAAGGGGCCGAATTCACCCCTCCACTTT. This chain connects TRBV19 to TRBJ1-6; tentative D call: TRBD1 (5 bases). This CDR3 spans 14 amino acids. CDR1 is LNHDA and CDR2 is SQIVND in the germline V gene (reference sequence). V was shortened by 4 bases and J by 7 bases, with 11 bases between the two germline ends.

CDR3 in DNA: TGTGCCAGCAGCTGGGCAGCGGGAACTAGCACAGATACGCAGTATTTT. Translated: CASSWAAGTSTDTQYF. The V and J genes are TRBV7-9 and TRBJ2-3; 7 bases fit TRBD2. The germline V gene encodes CDR1 SEHNR and CDR2 FQNEAQ (reference sequence). The CDR3 totals 16 residues. The V and J ends lost 4 bases and 0 bases, in that order; junction bases with no gene match: 7. Looking up the rest from reference TRBV7-9 and TRBJ2-3 gives the full variable domain: DTGVSQNPRHKITKRGQNVTFRCDPISEHNRLYWYRQTLGQGPEFLTYFQNEAQLEKSRLLSDRFSAERPKGSFSTLEIQRTEQGDSAMYLCASSWAAGTSTDTQYFGPGTRLTVL.

This clone was counted between two and nine times. The chain is built from TRBV6-6 and TRBJ2-7, with TRBD1 as a possible D gene (6 bases). Trimming took 7 bases from V and 5 from J, leaving 15 bases between them. This CDR3 comprises 13 residues. Germline CDR1 and CDR2: MNHNY and SVGAGI (reference sequence). CDR3 in DNA: TGTGCCAGCAATAGCAGAACAGGGAACGAGCAGTACTTC. It translates to CASNSRTGNEQYF.

The rearrangement links TRBV7-9 to TRBJ2-5, with TRBD2 matching 7 bases. Looked up from germline, CDR1 is SEHNR and CDR2 is FQNEAQ (reference sequence). There are 16 residues in the CDR3. Losses at the gene ends were 4 bases for V and 4 bases for J; bases not matched to a gene: 12. Here the CDR3 reads CASSSREVPLPETQYF. The CDR3 DNA reads as TGTGCCAGCAGCTCCCGGGAGGTCCCTCTACCAGAGACCCAGTACTTC.

With respect to this clone: Other DNA sequences in this specimen translate into the identical CDR3. This chain joins TRBV18 and TRBJ1-4, with D uncertain. V shed 3 bases and J shed 2 bases, with 16 bases lying between them. CDR1 KGHSH and CDR2 LQKENI come from the germline V gene. The CDR3 totals 17 residues. As DNA, the CDR3 is TGTGCCAGCTCACCGACATCTAGTTCCGCTACTAATGAAAAACTGTTTTTT. Translated: CASSPTSSSATNEKLFF.

The V gene is TRBV9, the J gene TRBJ1-5; tentative D call: TRBD1 (6 bases). The CDR3 loop spans 14 amino acids. V was pared by 4 bases and J by 3 bases, with 11 bases between. Germline V gene data show CDR1 as SGDLS and CDR2 as YYNGEE. DNA of the CDR3: TGTGCCAGCAGCCCGGGACAATACAATCAGCCCCAGCATTTT. Amino acid sequence: CASSPGQYNQPQHF.

The chain has TRBV27 and TRBJ1-1, with D possibly TRBD1 on 5 matching bases. The germline V gene has CDR1 MNHEY and CDR2 SMNVEV (reference sequence). The CDR3 loop spans 18 amino acids. V was clipped by 6 bases and J by 0 bases, with 23 bases between them. The CDR3 DNA is TGTGCCAGCAGGGACGGGACGGCCTTAGTAGGGATGAACACTGAAGCTTTCTTT. It yields the protein CASRDGTALVGMNTEAFF.

The chain is built from TRBV11-3 and TRBJ1-1; perhaps TRBD1 as D (6 bases). The CDR3 contains 13 residues. Trimming shortened V by 2 bases and J by 8 bases, and 12 bases separated the two germline ends. Germline V gene lookup returns CDR1 SGHNT and CDR2 YENEEA. CDR3 residues: CASSLNRAEEAFF. The DNA for the CDR3 is TGTGCCAGCAGCTTAAACAGGGCGGAGGAAGCTTTCTTT.

The chain recombines TRBV6-5 with TRBJ2-7, with TRBD1 matching 10 bases. Germline values: CDR1 MNHEY, CDR2 SVGAGI. This CDR3 is 13 amino acids long. The junction had 3 bases not matched to a gene; V was cut back by 6 bases and J by 4 bases. CDR3 coding DNA: TGTGCCAGCAGGGGGACAGGGGAATACGAGCAGTACTTC. Translation gives CASRGTGEYEQYF.

This rearrangement joins TRBV5-1 to TRBJ2-3; perhaps TRBD2 as D (6 bases). Trimming took off 1 base at V and 4 bases at J, with 13 bases between the two ends. Per germline, CDR1 SGHRS and CDR2 YFSETQ. The CDR3 runs to 15 residues. The CDR3, as DNA: TGCGCCAGCAGCTTGCCTACTAGCCACCCAGATACGCAGTATTTT. It yields the protein CASSLPTSHPDTQYF.

This chain links TRBV28 with TRBJ1-4; the match to TRBD1 covers 9 bases. CDR3 length: 15 residues. V lost 6 bases to trimming and J lost 7 bases; unmatched junction nucleotides: 9. Germline CDR1 is MDHEN and CDR2 is SYDVKM. The CDR3 DNA sequence: TGTGCCAGCAGCTTAGGCGGGACAGGGTTTGAAAAACTGTTTTTT. This sequence encodes CASSLGGTGFEKLFF.

The gene calls are TRBV25-1 and TRBJ2-5; no reliable D call. V was clipped by 4 bases and J by 5 bases, with 5 bases between them. This CDR3 is built from 11 residues. Germline CDR1 reads MGHDK; CDR2 reads SYGVNS. CDR3 in amino acids: CASSATETQYF. The CDR3 DNA follows: TGTGCCAGCAGTGCAACGGAGACCCAGTACTTC.

This clone is a singleton in its sample. The V gene is TRBV21-1, the J gene TRBJ2-7; the table's D call TRBD1 went unverified against the DNA. TRBV21-1 is flagged as a pseudogene. This CDR3 comprises 18 residues. For the CDR3, the DNA is TGTGCCAGCGACGGTGGACGACAGGGAGTGGGCAACTCCTACGAGCAGTACTTC. This encodes CASDGGRQGVGNSYEQYF.

V and J are TRBV27 and TRBJ1-1, with D possibly being TRBD1 (5 bases). Germline V CDR1 and CDR2: MNHEY, SMNVEV (reference sequence). The CDR3 spans 14 residues. The ends were cut back, 7 bases at V and 3 bases at J, with 15 bases in the middle. Written as DNA, the CDR3 is TGTGCCAGCAACACCCGGGGGGGGGACACTGAAGCTTTCTTT. Its translation: CASNTRGGDTEAFF.

The rearrangement joins TRBV6-1 to TRBJ1-6, with 7 bases identical to TRBD1. With V trimmed by 11 bases and J by 8 bases, 6 bases remained unmatched. CDR3 length equals 12 residues. Germline assignment: CDR1 MNHNS and CDR2 SASEGT. The CDR3, as DNA: TGTGCCGCTCAGCAGGGGGATTCACCCCTCCACTTT. It codes for CAAQQGDSPLHF.

The chain links TRBV19 to TRBJ2-5; 9 positions agree with TRBD1. Germline CDR1 LNHDA, CDR2 SQIVND (reference sequence). Losses at the gene ends were 5 bases for V and 4 bases for J; bases not matched to a gene: 11. The CDR3 runs 16 residues. CDR3 sequence: CASSLPGTGLGETQYF. The DNA for the CDR3 is TGTGCCAGTAGTCTACCTGGGACAGGGTTGGGAGAGACCCAGTACTTC.

The chain couples TRBV5-4 to TRBJ2-1, with D unclear. Per the germline V gene, CDR1 is SGHNT and CDR2 is YYREEE (reference sequence). Trimming took off 0 bases at V and 3 bases at J, with 7 bases between the two ends. This CDR3 has 14 amino acids. The CDR3 is CASSLEASYNEQFF. CDR3 DNA: TGTGCCAGCAGCTTGGAAGCTAGCTACAATGAGCAGTTCTTC.

The gene calls are TRBV28 and TRBJ1-3; TRBD1 aligns across 11 bases. Per germline, CDR1 MDHEN and CDR2 SYDVKM. The CDR3 length is 19 residues. Trimming cost V 5 bases and J 0 bases; bases outside gene matches: 12. CDR3 nucleotides: TGTGCCAGCAGTACCCCCGCCGGGACAGGGGGGGCCTCTGGAAACACCATATATTTT. Translated, it gives CASSTPAGTGGASGNTIYF. Filled out from reference TRBV28 and TRBJ1-3, the complete variable domain reads DVKVTQSSRYLVKRTGEKVFLECVQDMDHENMFWYRQDPGLGLRLIYFSYDVKMKEKGDIPEGYSVSREKKERFSLILESASTNQTSMYLCASSTPAGTGGASGNTIYFGEGSWLTVV.

The gene calls are TRBV7-2 and TRBJ2-7; 7 positions match TRBD1. This CDR3 is built from 14 residues. Germline CDR1 and CDR2: SGHTA and FQGNSA. J was trimmed by 4 bases and V by 6 bases; bases with no gene match: 9. The CDR3 here is CASSQGGAGYEQYF. The CDR3 coding sequence is TGTGCCAGCAGTCAAGGGGGCGCCGGGTACGAGCAGTACTTC. Full variable domain (missing parts from reference TRBV7-2 and TRBJ2-7): GAGVSQSPSNKVTEKGKDVELRCDPISGHTALYWYRQSLGQGLEFLIYFQGNSAPDKSGLPSDRFSAERTGGSVSTLTIQRTQQEDSAVYLCASSQGGAGYEQYFGPGTRLTVT.

This sequence joins TRBV19 and TRBJ2-3; 8 nucleotides agree with TRBD1. Germline V gives CDR1 LNHDA, CDR2 SQIVND (reference sequence). The CDR3 extends over 15 amino acids. The V and J ends lost 5 bases and 7 bases, in that order; junction bases with no gene match: 11. CDR3 DNA: TGTGCCAGTAGTGTCCAGGGACAGGCCATCAATACGCAGTATTTT. Encoded protein: CASSVQGQAINTQYF.

The chain recombines TRBV7-8 with TRBJ1-2; TRBD1 matches at 9 bases. CDR1 is SGHVS, CDR2 FQNEAQ, per germline. The CDR3 totals 13 residues. V lost 4 bases, J lost 5 bases, and 2 bases stayed unmatched. This chain's CDR3 is CASSWDREYGYTF. CDR3 nucleotide sequence: TGTGCCAGCAGCTGGGACAGGGAGTATGGCTACACCTTC.

This rearrangement joins TRBV30 to TRBJ2-4, with D possibly matching TRBD2 (5 bases). CDR1 is GTSNPN, CDR2 SVGIG, per germline (reference sequence). The CDR3 sequence is 14 residues long. V dropped 0 bases and J dropped 8 bases, with 14 bases sitting between them. The CDR3: CAWSVGVNVDIQYF. CDR3 nucleotides: TGTGCCTGGAGTGTCGGGGTGAATGTGGACATTCAGTACTTC.

The gene calls are TRBV5-1 and TRBJ2-1; the match to TRBD1 covers 9 bases. The CDR3 spans 15 residues. After removal of 0 bases from V and 9 bases from J, the junction contained 7 bases not matched to a gene. The germline CDR1 and CDR2 sequences are SGHRS and YFSETQ. The CDR3 bases are TGCGCCAGCAGCTTGGCCGAGACAGGGGGATTTGAGCAGTTCTTC. Amino acid sequence: CASSLAETGGFEQFF.

V usage is TRBV10-1 and J usage is TRBJ2-7; D gene uncertain. The CDR3 is 14 amino acids. V lost 6 bases and J 3 bases, leaving 15 bases between the germline ends. Germline CDR1 WNHNN, CDR2 SYGVQD (reference sequence). The CDR3 spells CASRSRSAHYEQYF. Here the CDR3 DNA reads TGCGCCAGCAGGAGCCGGAGCGCCCACTACGAGCAGTACTTC.

The rearrangement links TRBV5-1 to TRBJ2-5; 10 bases agree with TRBD2. V was clipped by 5 bases and J by 1 base; unmatched bases: 11. CDR1 is SGHRS and CDR2 is YFSETQ in the germline V gene. The CDR3 has 17 residues. Here the CDR3 DNA reads TGCGCCAGCAGATATCTAGCGGGGGCTTGGCCCCAAGAGACCCAGTACTTC. Protein product: CASRYLAGAWPQETQYF.

The J gene is TRBJ1-2, the V gene TRBV28; D is ambiguous. This CDR3 is 12 amino acids long. CDR1 MDHEN and CDR2 SYDVKM come from the germline V gene. Trimming pared 4 bases from V and 2 bases from J, leaving 5 bases between. The CDR3 DNA is TGTGCCAGCAGTTCCTCAAACTATGGCTACACCTTC. It yields the protein CASSSSNYGYTF.

The chain combines TRBV4-2 with TRBJ1-2, with 9 bases identical to TRBD1. Germline-derived CDR1 and CDR2 are LGHNA and YNFKEQ. The CDR3 extends over 17 amino acids. With 0 bases clipped from V and 1 base from J, the junction kept 6 bases outside the gene matches. In DNA form, the CDR3 reads TGTGCCAGCAGCCAAGAGGGGACAGGGAGCCTTAACTATGGCTACACCTTC. Its protein product is CASSQEGTGSLNYGYTF.